This T cell receptor (beta chain) was observed in a study of Graves' ophthalmopathy and Graves' hyperthyroidism. Study background: The authors collected peripheral blood at initial diagnosis, before any treatment.

People with hyperthyroidism were aged 18 to 65 and newly diagnosed, under 2 months' duration. Diagnosis was based on clinical symptoms, serum thyroxine, TRAb, thyroid ultrasound and orbital computed tomography. In its sample, this clonotype was seen many times. What it binds is unknown. Broader study findings: Most expanded thyroid clonotypes above 0.001 frequency also appeared in blood.

The CDR3 consists of 14 residues. The V gene end was trimmed by 5 bases and the J gene end by 2 bases; junction bases not matched to a gene: 6. Germline CDR1 and CDR2: SEHNR and FQNEAQ (reference sequence). Amplified TCR beta CDR3 regions were obtained using RNA transcripts as template. HTBI-primed first-round RT-PCR preceded second-round multiplex PCR. From the multiplex PCR reads, TCRdb called clonotypes with MiXCR, one entry per CDR3 protein. The table records just over 600,000 distinct CDR3 sequences, 22% of them present only once. The sample comprised peripheral blood. This chain joins TRBV7-9 and TRBJ2-7, with 7 positions matching TRBD1. This TCR was recovered from a woman in her late teens or twenties with stable Graves' hyperthyroidism. Some clones in this sample may be carry-over from other donors' samples. The CDR3: CASSKGQLTYEQYF. CDR3 in DNA: TGTGCCAGCAGCAAGGGACAGCTCACCTACGAGCAGTACTTC.